This entry lists 13 T cell receptor beta chains sequenced from one sample in a study of cytomegalovirus exposure and HLA in healthy donors. PCR used 60 Vbeta primers and 13 Jbeta primers. Libraries were prepared by immunoSEQ multiplex PCR; TCRdb keeps only in-frame clonotypes and omits some of them. The top ten clones hold almost 2% of a sample with 160,000 or so clones, approximately 86% of them seen once. Sample: PBMCs. The receptors originated from a woman aged 18 to 35 in good health and CMV-seronegative.

The chain couples TRBV28 to TRBJ2-5, with TRBD1 matching over 7 bases. The length of the CDR3 is 15 residues. With 5 bases clipped from V and 2 bases from J, the junction kept 8 bases outside the gene matches. The V gene's germline CDR1 is MDHEN and CDR2 SYDVKM. The CDR3 loop is CASSPLRDSQETQYF. CDR3 DNA: TGTGCCAGCAGTCCCCTCCGGGACAGTCAAGAGACCCAGTACTTC.

This clone was recorded a few times. This chain links TRBV9 with TRBJ2-5; 8 bases map to TRBD2. CDR1 and CDR2 from the germline V gene are SGDLS and YYNGEE. V lost 0 bases to trimming and J lost 4 bases; unmatched junction nucleotides: 5. This CDR3 region has 15 residues. CDR3 DNA: TGTGCCAGCAGCGTAGCGGGGGGGCCGATAGAGACCCAGTACTTC. It encodes CASSVAGGPIETQYF.

The chain couples TRBV7-9 to TRBJ1-2, with TRBD1 matching 8 bases. Losses at the gene ends were 1 base for V and 6 bases for J; bases not matched to a gene: 7. Germline CDR1 is SEHNR and CDR2 is FQNEAQ (reference sequence). The CDR3 runs 15 residues. In nucleotides, the CDR3 is TGTGCCAGCAGCTTAGGGCAGGGGGCGCGGGATGGCTACACCTTC. Its translation is CASSLGQGARDGYTF.

The gene calls are TRBV30 and TRBJ1-1; 7 bases agree with TRBD1. V shed 1 base, J shed 5 bases, and the junction held 4 bases outside the gene matches. The CDR3 runs 13 residues. Germline V gives CDR1 GTSNPN, CDR2 SVGIG (reference sequence). The CDR3 DNA is TGTGCCTGGAGTGCGCAGGGGGTAACTGAAGCTTTCTTT. This sequence encodes CAWSAQGVTEAFF.

The genes are TRBV20-1 and TRBJ1-2; D is ambiguous. The V gene lost 4 bases and the J gene lost 9 bases, with 3 bases spanning the gap. Germline V gene lookup returns CDR1 DFQATT and CDR2 SNEGSKA (reference sequence). This CDR3 region has 8 residues. DNA of the CDR3: TGCAGTGCTAATAGCTACACCTTC. This translates into CSANSYTF.

This chain uses TRBV2 with TRBJ2-5; TRBD2 matches 8 bases. This CDR3 region has 15 residues. Trimming cost V 7 bases and J 5 bases; bases outside gene matches: 12. Per germline, CDR1 SNHLY and CDR2 FYNNEI. The CDR3 sequence: CASKERGPSRETQYF. The CDR3 coding sequence is TGTGCCAGCAAAGAGCGGGGGCCTTCCCGGGAGACCCAGTACTTC.

This CDR3 reads CASSLAGLDTDTQYF. The CDR3 DNA reads as TGTGCCAGCAGCTTAGCGGGACTAGACACAGATACGCAGTATTTT. The rearrangement links TRBV7-2 to TRBJ2-3, with 8 bases aligning to TRBD2. This CDR3 is built from 15 residues. CDR1 and CDR2 (germline): SGHTA, FQGNSA. Germline trimming cut 0 bases from V and 2 bases from J; bases unmatched to any gene: 1.

V is TRBV15 and J is TRBJ2-3, with D possibly matching TRBD2 (5 bases). This CDR3 is 16 amino acids long. V lost 0 bases to trimming and J lost 5 bases, with 15 bases between them. The germline CDR1 and CDR2 sequences are LNHNV and YYDKDF (reference sequence). CDR3 protein: CATSRDQPGRGDTQYF. DNA for the CDR3: TGTGCCACCAGCAGAGATCAGCCGGGAAGAGGAGATACGCAGTATTTT.

The chain is built from TRBV19 and TRBJ1-2; 7 bases align to TRBD1. Per germline, CDR1 LNHDA and CDR2 SQIVND (reference sequence). Unmatched junction bases numbered 7, after V lost 7 bases and J lost 2 bases. The CDR3 totals 14 residues. The CDR3 reads CASTRTGGNYGYTF. The CDR3 DNA is TGTGCCAGTACTAGGACAGGCGGAAACTATGGCTACACCTTC.

The chain is built from TRBV7-9 and TRBJ1-4; possibly TRBD1 for D (5 bases). The V gene lost 8 bases and the J gene lost 5 bases, with 15 bases spanning the gap. Germline CDR1 is SEHNR and CDR2 is FQNEAQ (reference sequence). This CDR3 has 14 amino acids. The CDR3 region has the DNA TGTGCCAGCGCCGGGACTTACCTCAATGAAAAACTGTTTTTT. It yields the protein CASAGTYLNEKLFF. The full variable domain, rest sourced from reference TRBV7-9 and TRBJ1-4, is DTGVSQNPRHKITKRGQNVTFRCDPISEHNRLYWYRQTLGQGPEFLTYFQNEAQLEKSRLLSDRFSAERPKGSFSTLEIQRTEQGDSAMYLCASAGTYLNEKLFFGSGTQLSVL.

The chain employs TRBV2 and TRBJ1-1, with D possibly matching TRBD1 (5 bases). V was clipped by 6 bases and J by 5 bases, with 19 bases between them. The germline V gene encodes CDR1 SNHLY and CDR2 FYNNEI. The CDR3 has 15 residues. The CDR3 here is CASRYGHIMGTEAFF. For the CDR3, the DNA is TGTGCCAGCAGGTATGGACACATCATGGGGACTGAAGCTTTCTTT.

Here the CDR3 reads CASSFTGLAGYTDTQYF. The CDR3 DNA sequence: TGCGCCAGCAGCTTTACGGGACTAGCGGGGTACACAGATACGCAGTATTTT. J is TRBJ2-3 and V is TRBV5-1; 13 nucleotides align to TRBD2. J was trimmed by 2 bases and V by 2 bases; bases with no gene match: 5. Germline V gives CDR1 SGHRS, CDR2 YFSETQ. CDR3 size: 17 residues.

The genes are TRBV28 and TRBJ2-1; 7 bases map to TRBD1. Looked up from germline, CDR1 is MDHEN and CDR2 is SYDVKM. CDR3 length equals 18 residues. Trimming removed 2 bases from V and 6 bases from J; junction bases left unmatched: 16. The CDR3: CASSLRTVATGWANEQFF. Here the CDR3 DNA reads TGTGCCAGCAGTTTAAGGACCGTAGCGACAGGGTGGGCCAATGAGCAGTTCTTC.